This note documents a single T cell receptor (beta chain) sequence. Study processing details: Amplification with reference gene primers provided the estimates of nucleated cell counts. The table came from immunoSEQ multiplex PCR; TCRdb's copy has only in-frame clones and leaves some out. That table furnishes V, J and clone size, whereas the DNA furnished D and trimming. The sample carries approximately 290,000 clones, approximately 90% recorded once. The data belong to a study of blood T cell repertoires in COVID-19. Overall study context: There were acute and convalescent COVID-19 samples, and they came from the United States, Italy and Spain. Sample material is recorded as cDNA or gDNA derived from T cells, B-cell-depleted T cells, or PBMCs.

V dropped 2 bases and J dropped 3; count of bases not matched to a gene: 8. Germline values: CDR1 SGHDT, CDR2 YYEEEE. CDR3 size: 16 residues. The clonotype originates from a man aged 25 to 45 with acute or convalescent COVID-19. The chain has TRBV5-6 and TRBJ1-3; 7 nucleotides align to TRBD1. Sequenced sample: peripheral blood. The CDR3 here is CASSFTGAIGGNTIYF. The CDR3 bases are TGTGCCAGCAGCTTCACAGGGGCGATTGGTGGAAACACCATATATTTT.